This TCR beta chain was profiled in a study of T cell changes during pregnancy in multiple sclerosis. V shed 4 bases and J shed 5 bases, with 15 bases lying between them. This CDR3 comprises 15 residues. From germline, CDR1 is SEHNR and CDR2 FQNEAQ (reference sequence). The data were produced by immunoSEQ multiplex PCR, yet TCRdb's version contains in-frame clones alone and is incomplete. This table has about 68,000 clones, roughly 94% appearing once. The V call is TRBV7-9, the J call TRBJ2-1; D not certain. The source of this sequence is a female donor in good health, enrolled as a control in a pregnancy study. Sequences were derived from peripheral blood, sampled in the second trimester of pregnancy. This CDR3 is CASSSAKSRNNEQFF. CDR3 nucleotide sequence: TGTGCCAGCAGCTCAGCAAAGTCTAGGAACAATGAGCAGTTCTTC.